The 6 T cell receptor beta chains below were found in one sample sequenced in a study of blood T cell repertoires in COVID-19. The table came from immunoSEQ multiplex PCR; TCRdb's copy has only in-frame clones and leaves some out. The sample lists 350,000 or so clones; around four fifths were seen once. The sample comprised peripheral blood. The source is a man aged 25 to 40 with active or convalescent COVID-19.

The rearrangement joins TRBV19 to TRBJ2-7, with 14 bases fitting TRBD2. The junction had 9 bases not matched to a gene; V was cut back by 0 bases and J by 5 bases. The CDR3 contains 18 residues. Germline CDR1 is LNHDA and CDR2 is SQIVND (reference sequence). The CDR3 spells CASSIDLGTSGSFNEQYF. CDR3 coding DNA: TGTGCCAGTAGTATAGATTTGGGGACTAGCGGGAGTTTCAACGAGCAGTACTTC.

This clone has a handful of counts. This chain connects TRBV19 to TRBJ1-4; D uncertain. This CDR3 contains 13 residues. Germline assignment: CDR1 LNHDA and CDR2 SQIVND (reference sequence). V shed 10 bases and J shed 4 bases, with 13 bases lying between them. CDR3 nucleotides: TGTGCCACCCATCCGCGTGATAATGAAAAACTGTTTTTT. Residues: CATHPRDNEKLFF.

This chain links TRBV7-9 with TRBJ2-1; 11 bases are a match to TRBD1. The CDR3 loop spans 15 amino acids. CDR1 and CDR2 (germline): SEHNR, FQNEAQ (reference sequence). The trim removed 4 bases at V and 8 bases at J, leaving 7 bases unmatched. CDR3 residues: CASSWTGGDRDEQFF. DNA for the CDR3: TGTGCCAGCAGCTGGACAGGGGGCGATAGGGATGAGCAGTTCTTC.

Details on this clone: The sample carries other DNA sequences with the same CDR3. The J gene is TRBJ1-1, the V gene TRBV7-9; maybe TRBD1 (5 bases). Germline V gene sequence: CDR1 SEHNR, CDR2 FQNEAQ (reference sequence). The V end lost 1 base, the J end lost 7 bases, and 7 bases lay between the germline ends. CDR3 length: 12 amino acids. The CDR3: CASSLVGVEAFF. DNA for the CDR3: TGTGCCAGCAGCTTAGTAGGGGTTGAAGCTTTCTTT.

The rearrangement links TRBV4-3 to TRBJ1-1; tentative D call: TRBD1 (5 bases). Germline V gene lookup returns CDR1 LGHNA and CDR2 YSLEER. V lost 3 bases to trimming and J lost 3 bases, with 8 bases between them. The CDR3 contains 13 residues. This CDR3 reads CASSQGLDTEAFF. The CDR3 region has the DNA TGCGCCAGCAGCCAGGGACTGGACACTGAAGCTTTCTTT.

The J gene is TRBJ2-2, the V gene TRBV4-2; TRBD2 matches 16 bases. In germline, CDR1 is LGHNA, CDR2 YNFKEQ. The junction had 17 bases not matched to a gene; V was cut back by 8 bases and J by 5 bases. The CDR3 consists of 20 residues. CDR3 sequence (DNA): TGTGCCAGCCACCGACCCGGGACTAGCGGGAGGGCCGTGGAGACCGGGGAGCTGTTTTTT. Translation: CASHRPGTSGRAVETGELFF.